Listed below are T cell receptor beta chains from one sample, sequenced in a study of cytomegalovirus exposure and HLA in healthy donors. TCRdb's table, derived via immunoSEQ multiplex PCR, lists solely in-frame clones and lacks some. This sample has approximately 150,000 clones, with 75% to 80% found just once. The sequenced material came from PBMCs. These receptors were obtained from a woman aged 60-75 years in good health and CMV-seronegative. CDR3s include the opening cysteine and the closing phenylalanine or tryptophan. The D gene is left open where the match is weak. Clone size is stated in some rows and not others, as once, few, many or a class when expanded.

j_call v_call clone_size d_call cdr3_aa cdr3_nt
TRBJ1-4 TRBV28 once . CASSSRSKGEKLFF TGTGCCAGCAGTTCGCGCTCCAAGGGGGAAAAACTGTTTTTT
TRBJ1-3 TRBV14 . . CASSQRAGNTIYF TGTGCCAGCAGCCAGCGTGCTGGAAACACCATATATTTT
TRBJ2-3 TRBV2 few TRBD2 CASSFSRPGLGMMTDTQYF TGTGCCAGCAGTTTTTCTAGACCGGGACTAGGGATGATGACAGATACGCAGTATTTT
TRBJ1-1 TRBV7-2 few . CASSFEVGWRMNTEAFF TGTGCCAGCAGCTTTGAGGTGGGGTGGAGGATGAACACTGAAGCTTTCTTT
TRBJ2-5 TRBV6-5 . TRBD2 CASSPGLGEAQYF TGTGCCAGCAGCCCGGGACTAGGAGAGGCCCAGTACTTC
TRBJ2-7 TRBV5-1 . TRBD2 CASSPAGTSGGRGEQYF TGCGCCAGCAGCCCCGCCGGGACTAGCGGGGGCCGCGGCGAGCAGTACTTC
TRBJ1-2 TRBV4-1 . . CASSQVGDGGYTF TGCGCCAGCAGCCAAGTCGGGGATGGTGGCTACACCTTC
TRBJ2-5 TRBV7-6 once TRBD2 CASSLAPRPSGRVETQYF TGTGCCAGCAGCTTAGCCCCTCGGCCTAGCGGGAGGGTGGAGACCCAGTACTTC
TRBJ2-2 TRBV18 . TRBD2 CASSPTSGNTGELFF TGTGCCAGCTCACCGACTAGCGGGAACACCGGGGAGCTGTTTTTT
TRBJ1-2 TRBV28 . . CASSSTGNYGYTF TGTGCCAGCAGTTCGACAGGCAACTATGGCTACACCTTC
TRBJ2-1 TRBV11-3 . TRBD2 CASSPTSFDSYNEQFF TGTGCCAGCAGCCCGACTAGCTTTGACTCCTACAATGAGCAGTTCTTC
TRBJ2-6 TRBV27 . TRBD1 CASTRTGGPPSGANVLTF TGTGCCAGCACCCGGACAGGGGGCCCTCCCTCTGGGGCCAACGTCCTGACTTTC
TRBJ2-1 TRBV19 . TRBD2 CASSSLRESEQFF TGTGCCAGTAGTTCGTTGCGGGAGAGTGAGCAGTTCTTC
TRBJ2-7 TRBV15 . . CATSRSQVYEQYF TGTGCCACCAGCAGATCGCAGGTCTACGAGCAGTACTTC
TRBJ1-2 TRBV27 . . CASSPLYSAGGYTF TGTGCCAGCAGTCCGTTATACAGCGCGGGGGGCTACACCTTC
TRBJ2-4 TRBV28 . TRBD2 CASSLGGSENIQYF TGTGCCAGCAGTTTGGGGGGGAGCGAAAACATTCAGTACTTC
TRBJ2-1 TRBV4-1 . TRBD2 CASSQVLAGGWDGNEQFF TGCGCCAGCAGCCAAGTTCTAGCGGGAGGGTGGGACGGCAATGAGCAGTTCTTC
TRBJ2-7 TRBV5-1 . . CASSLEAGSYEQYF TGCGCCAGCAGCTTAGAAGCGGGCTCCTACGAGCAGTACTTC
TRBJ1-1 TRBV10-1 . . CASSESAGEVNTEAFF TGCGCCAGCAGTGAGTCGGCAGGGGAAGTGAACACTGAAGCTTTCTTT
TRBJ1-5 TRBV6-1 . TRBD1 CASRNRGSNQPQHF TGTGCCAGCAGAAACAGGGGGAGCAATCAGCCCCAGCATTTT
TRBJ2-7 TRBV6-1 . TRBD1 CASIKGTGGGEQYF TGTGCCAGCATCAAGGGGACAGGGGGAGGCGAGCAGTACTTC
TRBJ2-2 TRBV19 . TRBD1 CASRWDREAGELFF TGTGCCAGTAGGTGGGACAGGGAGGCCGGGGAGCTGTTTTTT
TRBJ2-2 TRBV7-7 few . CASSPGGGSSAGELFF TGTGCCAGCAGCCCCGGGGGCGGGAGCTCGGCCGGGGAGCTGTTTTTT
TRBJ1-2 TRBV6-6 . . CASSPQGNYGYTF TGTGCCAGCAGTCCTCAGGGGAACTATGGCTACACCTTC
TRBJ2-2 TRBV5-4 . . CASSRAASNTGELFF TGTGCCAGCAGCCGAGCAGCGTCGAACACCGGGGAGCTGTTTTTT
TRBJ2-3 TRBV4-1 . . CASSQGVLQVRADTQYF TGCGCCAGCAGCCAAGGGGTATTACAGGTCAGGGCAGATACGCAGTATTTT
TRBJ2-3 TRBV7-2 . TRBD1 CASSSGQATDTQYF TGTGCCAGCAGCAGTGGACAGGCGACAGATACGCAGTATTTT
TRBJ1-4 TRBV7-3 few TRBD1 CACNPPDRANEKLFF TGTGCCTGTAACCCCCCGGACAGGGCTAATGAAAAACTGTTTTTT